Detailed here is one T cell receptor (beta chain). Treatment noted: oral pan-JAK inhibitor, 5-10 mg twice daily. Deletions cut 4 bases from V and 6 bases from J, with 15 bases between. Per germline, CDR1 MNHEY and CDR2 SVGAGI. The length of the CDR3 is 14 residues. Extracted RNA was reverse transcribed into cDNA, the sequencing template. Only in-frame clones appear in the TCRdb table, and some are missing; sequencing was by immunoSEQ multiplex PCR. This table has hundreds of thousands of clones, 55% to 75% appearing once. The sample originates from a study of CD8+ T cells in alopecia areata. The clonotype was recovered from a human donor with alopecia areata. Here the sequenced sample was CD4+ T cells sorted from blood, taken at week 24, from a patient treated with tofacitinib. The chain recombines TRBV6-5 with TRBJ1-1, with D tentatively TRBD1 (5 bases). CDR3 sequence (DNA): TGTGCCAGCAGTTCTAATCCCCGGACACCTGAAGCTTTCTTT. Its protein is CASSSNPRTPEAFF.